What follows are 21 T cell receptor beta chains derived from one specimen sequenced in a study of T cells expressing NK-cell markers. TCRdb reworked the 5' RACE reads into one entry per CDR3 protein, no DNA. The table lists approximately 460,000 distinct CDR3 sequences. The sequencing input was blood T cells: a sorted CD56 or NKG2C T cell subset, CD4+ or CD8+ T cells, or bulk PBMC T cells (not recorded which). The origin of the receptors is a woman aged 18 to 69 in good health.

V gene TRBV2 combines with J gene TRBJ2-2; with no DNA, the TCRdb D assignment of TRBD1 cannot be verified. The CDR3 length is 15 residues. Germline V gene sequence: CDR1 SNHLY, CDR2 FYNNEI. The CDR3: CASKIDTGQTGELFF.

The chain employs TRBV3-1 and TRBJ2-1; TCRdb proposes TRBD2, but this gene call is untestable without DNA. Per germline, CDR1 LGHDT and CDR2 YNNKEL (reference sequence). The CDR3 totals 20 residues. The CDR3 loop is CASSQDSGLAGEGSYNEQFF.

The chain carries TRBV7-6 and TRBJ2-7. The CDR3 covers 14 residues. From germline, CDR1 is SGHVS and CDR2 FNYEAQ. CDR3 sequence: CASSPLTFSYEQYF.

The chain recombines TRBV3-1 with TRBJ2-4; TCRdb outputs TRBD2, but without DNA this stays unchecked. The CDR3 loop spans 19 amino acids. The germline V gene encodes CDR1 LGHDT and CDR2 YNNKEL (reference sequence). CDR3 loop: CASSPWASGPSRPKNIQYF.

The chain joins TRBV4-2 to TRBJ2-3; the TCRdb D gene call, TRBD1, has no DNA to confirm it. There are 17 residues in the CDR3. Germline values: CDR1 LGHNA, CDR2 YNFKEQ. The CDR3 loop reads CASSYPIQGRGPDTQYF.

CDR3 residues: CASSYGFDPRETQYF. The chain recombines TRBV27 with TRBJ2-5. Germline values: CDR1 MNHEY, CDR2 SMNVEV (reference sequence). The length of the CDR3 is 15 residues.

The V and J genes are TRBV5-6 and TRBJ2-4. The germline V gene encodes CDR1 SGHDT and CDR2 YYEEEE. The CDR3 consists of 14 residues. The CDR3 loop reads CASRDWGGKNIQYF.

This sequence joins TRBV12-3 or TRBV12-4 and TRBJ2-7; TCRdb picks TRBD1, but there is no DNA to check that call. The CDR3 length is 11 residues. CDR3: CASGASYEQYF.

The rearrangement joins TRBV28 to TRBJ2-1; TCRdb's D gene call, TRBD1, goes unchecked for lack of DNA. Germline CDR1 reads MDHEN; CDR2 reads SYDVKM. The CDR3 covers 18 residues. The CDR3 reads CASSPRSPTSSGATEQFF.

The chain links TRBV7-9 to TRBJ2-4; TCRdb gives TRBD1 as the D gene, but with no DNA this cannot be confirmed. The CDR3 has 13 residues. CDR1 and CDR2 from the germline V gene are SEHNR and FQNEAQ (reference sequence). The chain's CDR3 is CASSPQGADIQYF.

The V call is TRBV4-3, the J call TRBJ1-3; TCRdb gives TRBD1 as the D gene, but with no DNA this cannot be confirmed. The V gene's germline CDR1 is LGHNA and CDR2 YSLEER. The CDR3 is made up of 15 amino acids. Here the CDR3 reads CASSPGERHQPPIYF.

The chain carries TRBV19 and TRBJ1-5. Germline CDR1 LNHDA, CDR2 SQIVND (reference sequence). The CDR3 runs 18 residues. CDR3 loop: CASSVPAGSLQYDQPQHF.

J is TRBJ2-7 and V is TRBV5-6; TCRdb calls TRBD1, which cannot be checked without DNA. The germline V gene encodes CDR1 SGHDT and CDR2 YYEEEE. This CDR3 is built from 18 residues. CDR3 sequence: CASSSSTTGTGALYEQYF. The full variable domain, in which reference TRBV5-6 and TRBJ2-7 provide the parts outside the CDR3, is DAGVTQSPTHLIKTRGQQVTLRCSPKSGHDTVSWYQQALGQGPQFIFQYYEEEERQRGNFPDRFSGHQFPNYSSELNVNALLLGDSALYLCASSSSTTGTGALYEQYFGPGTRLTVT.

This chain joins TRBV11-2 and TRBJ1-1; checking the TCRdb D call of TRBD1 is not possible without DNA. Germline CDR1 reads SGHAT; CDR2 reads FQNNGV. The CDR3 is 15 amino acids. The CDR3 sequence: CASSSRQGGWTEAFF.

The chain combines TRBV24-1 with TRBJ1-5; TCRdb's D call of TRBD1 is untestable without DNA. The germline V gene has CDR1 KGHDR and CDR2 SFDVKD. The CDR3 runs to 14 residues. The CDR3 spells CATANRTGNQPQHF.

The V gene is TRBV14, the J gene TRBJ1-4. Germline CDR1 is SGHDN and CDR2 is FVKESK. The CDR3 has 12 amino acids. CDR3 sequence reads: CASSQVPSRLFF.

The chain joins TRBV29-1 to TRBJ1-2; TCRdb's D gene call, TRBD1, goes unchecked for lack of DNA. The CDR3 consists of 12 residues. The germline V gene encodes CDR1 SQVTM and CDR2 ANQGSEA. The CDR3 sequence: CSVETGWYGYTF.

The V call is TRBV5-1, the J call TRBJ1-4; lacking DNA, the TRBD1 call made by TCRdb goes unchecked. This CDR3 is 15 amino acids long. CDR1 is SGHRS, CDR2 YFSETQ, per germline. CDR3 sequence: CASSRDGPPGEKLFF.

This sequence joins TRBV7-3 and TRBJ2-1; as DNA is missing, the TRBD2 call by TCRdb cannot be tested. The CDR3 is 15 amino acids. The germline V gene has CDR1 SGHTA and CDR2 FQGTGA. The CDR3 sequence: CASRKSGGAGYEQFF.

The rearrangement joins TRBV11-2 to TRBJ2-2; checking the TCRdb D call of TRBD2 is not possible without DNA. This CDR3 has 16 residues. CDR1 SGHAT and CDR2 FQNNGV come from the germline V gene. CDR3 loop: CASSSRTSGVSGELFF.

The chain is built from TRBV20-1 and TRBJ2-1; with no DNA, the TCRdb D assignment of TRBD1 cannot be verified. Germline V gene lookup returns CDR1 DFQATT and CDR2 SNEGSKA (reference sequence). This CDR3 spans 16 amino acids. CDR3: CSAEQGAASSYNEQFF.